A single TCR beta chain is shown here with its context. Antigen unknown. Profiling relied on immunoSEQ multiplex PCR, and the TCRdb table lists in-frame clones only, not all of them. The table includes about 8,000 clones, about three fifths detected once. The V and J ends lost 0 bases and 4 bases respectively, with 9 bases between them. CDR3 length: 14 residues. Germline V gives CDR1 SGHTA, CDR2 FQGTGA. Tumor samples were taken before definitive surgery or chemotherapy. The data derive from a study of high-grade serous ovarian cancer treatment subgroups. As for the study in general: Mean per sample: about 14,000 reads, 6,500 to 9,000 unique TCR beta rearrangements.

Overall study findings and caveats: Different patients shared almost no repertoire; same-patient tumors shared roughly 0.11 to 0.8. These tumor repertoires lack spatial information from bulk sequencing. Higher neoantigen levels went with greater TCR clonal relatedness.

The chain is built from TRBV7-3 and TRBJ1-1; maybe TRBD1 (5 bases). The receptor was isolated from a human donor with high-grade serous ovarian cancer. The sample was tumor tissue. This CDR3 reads CASSLTGVGTEAFF. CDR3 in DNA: TGTGCCAGCAGCTTAACGGGGGTGGGCACTGAAGCTTTCTTT.